A single T cell receptor (beta chain) is shown here with its context. The sample belongs to a study of identical twins. Via MiXCR, TCRdb re-called the 5' RACE reads, giving one row per CDR3 protein. The sample shows about 530,000 distinct CDR3 sequences, approximately 14% of them seen only once. The donors were all healthy and Caucasian. The V gene end was trimmed by 5 bases and the J gene end by 7 bases; junction bases not matched to a gene: 18. This CDR3 has 16 amino acids. Germline lookup yields CDR1 DFQATT and CDR2 SNEGSKA (reference sequence). The same data also went into a second study, on yellow fever vaccine responses in identical twins.

The chain links TRBV20-1 to TRBJ2-5; TRBD2 matches at 8 bases. The source is a woman between 18 and 30 years old in good health. The sequencing sample was made of CD4+ T cells sorted from blood. CDR3 in DNA: TGCAGTGCTGGCCCCAGCGGGAGAATTGGGCAGGGGACCCAGTACTTC. Translation: CSAGPSGRIGQGTQYF.